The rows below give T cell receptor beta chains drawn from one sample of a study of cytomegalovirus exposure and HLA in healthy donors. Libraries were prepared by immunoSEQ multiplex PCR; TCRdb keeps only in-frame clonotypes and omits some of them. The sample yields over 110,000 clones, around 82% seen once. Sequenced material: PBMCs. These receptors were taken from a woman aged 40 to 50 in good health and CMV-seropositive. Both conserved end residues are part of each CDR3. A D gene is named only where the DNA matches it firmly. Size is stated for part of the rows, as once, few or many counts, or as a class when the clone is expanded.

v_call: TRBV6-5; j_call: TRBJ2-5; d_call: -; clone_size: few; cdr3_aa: CASSGWGLGETQYF; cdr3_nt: TGTGCCAGCAGTGGGTGGGGGCTAGGAGAGACCCAGTACTTC
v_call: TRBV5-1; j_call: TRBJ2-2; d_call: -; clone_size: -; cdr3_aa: CASSQQVAGELFF; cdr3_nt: TGCGCCAGCTCTCAGCAGGTTGCCGGGGAGCTGTTTTTT
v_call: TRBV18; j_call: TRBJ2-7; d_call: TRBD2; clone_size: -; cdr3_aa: CASSPMDSGGSDEQYF; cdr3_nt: TGTGCCAGCTCACCTATGGACAGCGGGGGGTCCGACGAGCAGTACTTC
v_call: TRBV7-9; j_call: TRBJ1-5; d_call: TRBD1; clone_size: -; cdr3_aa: CSSSAGQGSFSNQPQHF; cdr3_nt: TGTTCCAGCAGCGCGGGACAGGGGAGTTTCAGCAATCAGCCCCAGCATTTT
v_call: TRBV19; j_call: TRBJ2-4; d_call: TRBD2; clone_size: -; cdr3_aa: CASSINGAGENIQYF; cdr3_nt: TGTGCCAGTAGTATAAACGGAGCGGGAGAAAACATTCAGTACTTC
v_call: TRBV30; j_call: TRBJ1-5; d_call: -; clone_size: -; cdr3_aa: CAWNGQQNQPQHF; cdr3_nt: TGTGCCTGGAATGGACAGCAAAATCAGCCCCAGCATTTT
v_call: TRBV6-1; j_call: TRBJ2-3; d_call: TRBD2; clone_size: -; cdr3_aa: CASSELAGEADTQYF; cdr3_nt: TGTGCCAGCAGTGAACTAGCGGGAGAAGCAGATACGCAGTATTTT
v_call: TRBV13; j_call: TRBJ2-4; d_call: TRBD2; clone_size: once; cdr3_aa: CASSLTSGLAAIGVDIAKNIQYF; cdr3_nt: TGTGCCAGCAGCTTAACTTCGGGACTAGCGGCAATAGGTGTGGATATTGCCAAAAACATTCAGTACTTC
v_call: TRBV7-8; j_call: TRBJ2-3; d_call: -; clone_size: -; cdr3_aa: CASSPRARGQTDTQYF; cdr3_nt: TGTGCCAGCAGCCCACGGGCCAGGGGCCAGACAGATACGCAGTATTTT
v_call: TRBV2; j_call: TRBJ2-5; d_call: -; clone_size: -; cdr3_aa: CASSVDRQETQYF; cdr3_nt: TGTGCCAGCAGTGTTGACAGGCAAGAGACCCAGTACTTC
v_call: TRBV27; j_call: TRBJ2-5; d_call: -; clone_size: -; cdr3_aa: CASSPQETQYF; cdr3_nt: TGTGCCAGCAGTCCTCAAGAGACCCAGTACTTC
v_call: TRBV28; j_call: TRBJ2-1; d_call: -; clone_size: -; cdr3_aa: CASSPHLSIPNEQFF; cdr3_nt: TGTGCCAGCAGTCCCCACCTCTCTATCCCCAATGAGCAGTTCTTC
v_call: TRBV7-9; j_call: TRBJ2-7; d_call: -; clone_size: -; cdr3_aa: CASTKRAGQISDEQYF; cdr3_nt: TGTGCCAGCACCAAGAGGGCGGGACAGATTAGTGACGAGCAGTACTTC
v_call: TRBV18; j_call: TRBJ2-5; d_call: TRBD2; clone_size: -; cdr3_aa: CASSPASGRAQETQYF; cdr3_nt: TGTGCCAGCTCACCCGCTAGCGGGAGGGCCCAAGAGACCCAGTACTTC
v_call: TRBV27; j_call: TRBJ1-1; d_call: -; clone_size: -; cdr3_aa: CASSFSGLGNTEAFF; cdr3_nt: TGTGCCAGCAGTTTCTCCGGACTGGGGAACACTGAAGCTTTCTTT
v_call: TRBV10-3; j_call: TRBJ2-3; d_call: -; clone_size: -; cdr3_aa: CAISDSGWNTDTQYF; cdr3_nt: TGTGCCATCAGTGATTCAGGGTGGAACACAGATACGCAGTATTTT
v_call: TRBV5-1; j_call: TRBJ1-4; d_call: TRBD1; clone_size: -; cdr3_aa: CASSLGTGEKLFF; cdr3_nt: TGCGCCAGCAGCCTGGGGACAGGTGAAAAACTGTTTTTT
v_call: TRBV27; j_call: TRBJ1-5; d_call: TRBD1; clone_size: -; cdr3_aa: CASSGTGTGLNQPQHF; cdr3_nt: TGTGCCAGCAGTGGAACCGGGACAGGGCTAAATCAGCCCCAGCATTTT
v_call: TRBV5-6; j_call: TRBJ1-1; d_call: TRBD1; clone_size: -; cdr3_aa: CASSWRQGKDTEAFF; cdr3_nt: TGTGCCAGCAGCTGGAGACAGGGGAAGGACACTGAAGCTTTCTTT
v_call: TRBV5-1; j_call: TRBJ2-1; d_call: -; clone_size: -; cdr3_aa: CASSLGWAGIYNEQFF; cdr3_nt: TGCGCCAGCAGCCTGGGTTGGGCGGGGATCTACAATGAGCAGTTCTTC
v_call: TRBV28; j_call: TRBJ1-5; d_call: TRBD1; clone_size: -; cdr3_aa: CASSWDRGNQPQHF; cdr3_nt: TGTGCCAGCAGTTGGGACAGGGGCAATCAGCCCCAGCATTTT
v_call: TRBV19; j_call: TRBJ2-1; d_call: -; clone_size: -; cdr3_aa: CATFSLPYNEQFF; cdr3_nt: TGTGCCACCTTTTCTCTTCCTTACAATGAGCAGTTCTTC
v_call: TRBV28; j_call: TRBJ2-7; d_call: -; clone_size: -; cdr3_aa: CATTPSLGRLDEQYF; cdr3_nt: TGTGCCACGACACCCTCGTTAGGCAGGCTCGACGAGCAGTACTTC
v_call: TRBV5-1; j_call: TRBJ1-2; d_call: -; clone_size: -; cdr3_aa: CASSWSTGTTNYGYTF; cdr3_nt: TGCGCCAGCAGCTGGTCCACAGGGACTACTAACTATGGCTACACCTTC
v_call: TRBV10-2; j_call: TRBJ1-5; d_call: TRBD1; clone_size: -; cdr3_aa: CASSWTGANQPQHF; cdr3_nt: TGCGCCAGCAGCTGGACAGGGGCTAATCAGCCCCAGCATTTT
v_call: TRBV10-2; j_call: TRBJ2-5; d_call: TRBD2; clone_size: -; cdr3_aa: CASRFLAGASETQYF; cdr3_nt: TGCGCCAGCAGATTCCTAGCGGGAGCTTCTGAGACCCAGTACTTC
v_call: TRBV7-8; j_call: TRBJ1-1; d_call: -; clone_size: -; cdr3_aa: CASSLSYTEAFF; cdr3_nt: TGTGCCAGCAGCTTGTCCTACACTGAAGCTTTCTTT
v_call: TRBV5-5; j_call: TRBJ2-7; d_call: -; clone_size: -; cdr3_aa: CASSKDSSSYEQYF; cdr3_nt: TGTGCCAGCAGCAAAGACTCGAGCTCCTACGAGCAGTACTTC
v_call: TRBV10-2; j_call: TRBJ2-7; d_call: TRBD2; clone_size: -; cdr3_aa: CASSESLVTSGSNDEQYF; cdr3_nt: TGCGCCAGCAGTGAGTCGTTGGTTACTAGCGGGAGTAACGACGAGCAGTACTTC
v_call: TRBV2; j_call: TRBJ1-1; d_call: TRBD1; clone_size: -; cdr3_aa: CASSEERIGTAEAFF; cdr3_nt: TGTGCCAGCAGTGAAGAAAGGATTGGGACAGCAGAAGCTTTCTTT
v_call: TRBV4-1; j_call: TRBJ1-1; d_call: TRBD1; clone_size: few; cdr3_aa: CASRSPGQGRYTEAFF; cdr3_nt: TGCGCCAGCAGATCGCCGGGACAGGGGAGATATACTGAAGCTTTCTTT
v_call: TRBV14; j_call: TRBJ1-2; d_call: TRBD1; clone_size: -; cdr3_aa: CASSLHQGAGYTF; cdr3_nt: TGTGCCAGCAGCCTTCATCAGGGGGCTGGCTACACCTTC
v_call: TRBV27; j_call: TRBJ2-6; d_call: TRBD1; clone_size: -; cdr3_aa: CASSLSGTGGGGANVLTF; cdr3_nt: TGTGCCAGCAGTTTGTCCGGGACAGGGGGAGGTGGGGCCAACGTCCTGACTTTC
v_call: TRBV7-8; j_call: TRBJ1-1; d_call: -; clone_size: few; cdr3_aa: CASSLALENTEAFF; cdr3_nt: TGTGCCAGCAGCTTAGCGCTAGAGAACACTGAAGCTTTCTTT
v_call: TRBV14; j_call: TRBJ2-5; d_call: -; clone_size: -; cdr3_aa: CASSQTTGIQETQYF; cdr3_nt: TGTGCCAGCAGCCAGACCACAGGGATACAAGAGACCCAGTACTTC
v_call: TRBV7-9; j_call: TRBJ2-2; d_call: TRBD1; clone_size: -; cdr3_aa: CASSLEGGATGELFF; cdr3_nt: TGTGCCAGCAGCTTAGAAGGGGGCGCGACCGGGGAGCTGTTTTTT
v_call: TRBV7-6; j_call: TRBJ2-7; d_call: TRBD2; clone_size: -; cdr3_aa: CASSSSGRASEQYF; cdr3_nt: TGTGCCAGCAGCAGTAGCGGGAGGGCCTCCGAGCAGTACTTC
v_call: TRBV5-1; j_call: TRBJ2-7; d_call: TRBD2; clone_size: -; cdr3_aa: CASSLGLAGDEQYF; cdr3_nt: TGCGCCAGCAGCTTGGGGCTAGCGGGAGACGAGCAGTACTTC
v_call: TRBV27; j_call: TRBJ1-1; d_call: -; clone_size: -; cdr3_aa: CASKEANTEAFF; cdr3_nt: TGTGCCAGCAAGGAGGCCAACACTGAAGCTTTCTTT
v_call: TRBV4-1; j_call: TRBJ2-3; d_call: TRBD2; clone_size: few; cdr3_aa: CASSQGNSGSTDTQYF; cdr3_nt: TGCGCCAGCAGCCAAGGAAATAGCGGGAGCACAGATACGCAGTATTTT
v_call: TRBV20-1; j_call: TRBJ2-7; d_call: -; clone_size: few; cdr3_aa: CSAAFVYEQYF; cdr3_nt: TGCAGTGCGGCCTTCGTCTACGAGCAGTACTTC
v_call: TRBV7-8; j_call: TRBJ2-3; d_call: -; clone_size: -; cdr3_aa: CASSLGYTDTQYF; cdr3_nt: TGTGCCAGCAGCTTGGGCTACACAGATACGCAGTATTTT
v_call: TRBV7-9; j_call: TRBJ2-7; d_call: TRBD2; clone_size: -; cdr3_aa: CASSLTASGGTYEQYF; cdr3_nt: TGTGCCAGCAGCTTAACGGCTAGCGGGGGAACCTACGAGCAGTACTTC
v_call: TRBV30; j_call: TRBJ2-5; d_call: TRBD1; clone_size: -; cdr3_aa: CAWSRQGEETQYF; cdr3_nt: TGTGCCTGGAGTCGACAGGGGGAAGAGACCCAGTACTTC
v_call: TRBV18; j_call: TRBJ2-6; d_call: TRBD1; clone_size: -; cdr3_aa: CASSPRQGAGANVLTF; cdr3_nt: TGTGCCAGCTCACCGAGACAGGGTGCTGGGGCCAACGTCCTGACTTTC
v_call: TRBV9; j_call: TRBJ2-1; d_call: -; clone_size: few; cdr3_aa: CASSVGADPLSEQFF; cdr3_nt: TGTGCCAGCAGCGTTGGGGCCGACCCACTGTCTGAGCAGTTCTTC
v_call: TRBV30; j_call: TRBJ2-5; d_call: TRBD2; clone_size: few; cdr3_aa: CACRLAGRETQYF; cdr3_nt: TGTGCCTGTCGACTAGCGGGACGAGAGACCCAGTACTTC
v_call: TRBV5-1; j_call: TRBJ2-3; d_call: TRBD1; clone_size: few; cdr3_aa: CASSLGDRDLSTDTQYF; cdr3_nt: TGCGCCAGCAGCTTGGGGGACAGGGACCTTAGCACAGATACGCAGTATTTT
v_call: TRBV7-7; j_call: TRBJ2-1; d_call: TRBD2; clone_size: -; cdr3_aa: CASSLAPSGMLNEQFF; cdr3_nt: TGTGCTAGCAGCTTAGCCCCTAGCGGGATGCTAAATGAGCAGTTCTTC
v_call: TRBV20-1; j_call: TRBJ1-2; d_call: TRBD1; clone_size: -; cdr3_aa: CSVRTGEGYTF; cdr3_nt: TGCAGCGTTAGGACAGGGGAAGGCTACACCTTC
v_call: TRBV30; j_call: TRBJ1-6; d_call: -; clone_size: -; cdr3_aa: CAWSKQVNSPLHF; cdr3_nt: TGTGCCTGGAGTAAGCAGGTGAATTCACCCCTCCACTTT
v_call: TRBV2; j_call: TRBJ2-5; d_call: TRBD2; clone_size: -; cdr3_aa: CASYRRGLAGYQETQYF; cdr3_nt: TGTGCCAGCTACCGGAGGGGACTAGCGGGATACCAAGAGACCCAGTACTTC
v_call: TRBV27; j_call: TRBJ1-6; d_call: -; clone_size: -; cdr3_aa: CASSITTTTPLHF; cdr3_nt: TGTGCCAGCAGTATAACCACTACTACACCCCTCCACTTT
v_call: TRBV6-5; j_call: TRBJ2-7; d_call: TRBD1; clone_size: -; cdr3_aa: CASSPDRANEQYF; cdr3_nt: TGTGCCAGCAGCCCGGACAGGGCCAACGAGCAGTACTTC
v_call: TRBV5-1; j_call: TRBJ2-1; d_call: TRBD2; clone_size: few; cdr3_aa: CASSRKTSGSYNEQFF; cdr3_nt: TGCGCCAGCAGCCGGAAGACTAGCGGGAGCTACAATGAGCAGTTCTTC